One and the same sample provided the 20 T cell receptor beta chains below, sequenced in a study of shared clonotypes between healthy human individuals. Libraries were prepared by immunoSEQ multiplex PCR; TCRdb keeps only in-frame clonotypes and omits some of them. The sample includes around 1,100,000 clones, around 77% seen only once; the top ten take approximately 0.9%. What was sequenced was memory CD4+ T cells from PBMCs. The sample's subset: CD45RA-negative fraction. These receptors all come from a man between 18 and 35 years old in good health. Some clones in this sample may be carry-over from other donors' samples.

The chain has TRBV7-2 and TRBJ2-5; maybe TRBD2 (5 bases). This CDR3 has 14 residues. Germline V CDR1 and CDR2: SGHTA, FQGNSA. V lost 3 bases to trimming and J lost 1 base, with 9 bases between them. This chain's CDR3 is CASSFQRSQETQYF. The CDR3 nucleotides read TGTGCCAGCAGCTTCCAGCGGAGCCAAGAGACCCAGTACTTC.

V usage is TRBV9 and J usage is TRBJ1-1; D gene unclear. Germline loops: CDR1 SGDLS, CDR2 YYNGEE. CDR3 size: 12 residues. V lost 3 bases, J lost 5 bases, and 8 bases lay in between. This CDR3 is CASSGRVTEAFF. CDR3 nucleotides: TGTGCCAGCAGCGGACGGGTGACTGAAGCTTTCTTT.

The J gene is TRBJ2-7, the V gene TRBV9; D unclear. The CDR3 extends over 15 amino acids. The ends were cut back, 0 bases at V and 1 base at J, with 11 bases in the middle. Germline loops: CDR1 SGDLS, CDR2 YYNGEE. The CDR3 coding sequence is TGTGCCAGCAGCGTAGGTGGCTACGCTTCCTACGAGCAGTACTTC. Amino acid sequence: CASSVGGYASYEQYF.

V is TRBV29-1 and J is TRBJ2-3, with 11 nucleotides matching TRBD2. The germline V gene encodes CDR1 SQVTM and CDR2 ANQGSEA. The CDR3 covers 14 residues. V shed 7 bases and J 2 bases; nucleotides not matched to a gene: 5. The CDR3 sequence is CSGGTSGYTDTQYF. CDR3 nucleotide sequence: TGCAGCGGAGGGACTAGCGGCTACACAGATACGCAGTATTTT.

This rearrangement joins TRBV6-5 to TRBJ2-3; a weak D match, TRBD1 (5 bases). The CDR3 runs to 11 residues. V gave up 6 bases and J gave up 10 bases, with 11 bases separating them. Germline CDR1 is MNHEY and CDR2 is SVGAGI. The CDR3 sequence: CASSPGLAQYF. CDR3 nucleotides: TGTGCCAGCAGCCCAGGGTTGGCGCAGTATTTT.

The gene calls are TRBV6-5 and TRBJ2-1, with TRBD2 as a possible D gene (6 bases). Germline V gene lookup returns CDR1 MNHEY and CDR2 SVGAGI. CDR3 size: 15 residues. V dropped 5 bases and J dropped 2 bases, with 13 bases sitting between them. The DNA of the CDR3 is TGTGCCAGCAGTCCGGGACTTCCTACCTACAATGAGCAGTTCTTC. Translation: CASSPGLPTYNEQFF.

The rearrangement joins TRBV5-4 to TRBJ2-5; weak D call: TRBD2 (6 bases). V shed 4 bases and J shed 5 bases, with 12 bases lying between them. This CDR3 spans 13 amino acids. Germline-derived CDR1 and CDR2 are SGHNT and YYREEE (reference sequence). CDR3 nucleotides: TGTGCCAGCAGCGTATCTAGCGCGGAGACCCAGTACTTC. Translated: CASSVSSAETQYF.

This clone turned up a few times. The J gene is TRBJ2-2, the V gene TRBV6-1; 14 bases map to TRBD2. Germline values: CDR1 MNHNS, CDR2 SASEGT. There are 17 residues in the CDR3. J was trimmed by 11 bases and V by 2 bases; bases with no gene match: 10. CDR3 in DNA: TGTGCCAGCAGTGAAACCCCCGGACTAGCGGGGGGAATAGAGCTGTTTTTT. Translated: CASSETPGLAGGIELFF.

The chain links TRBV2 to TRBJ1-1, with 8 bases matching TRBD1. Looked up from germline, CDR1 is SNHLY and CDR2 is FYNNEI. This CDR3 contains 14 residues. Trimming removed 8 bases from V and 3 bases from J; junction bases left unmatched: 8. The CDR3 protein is CASGWTGRDTEAFF. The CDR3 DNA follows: TGTGCCAGCGGATGGACAGGGCGGGACACTGAAGCTTTCTTT.

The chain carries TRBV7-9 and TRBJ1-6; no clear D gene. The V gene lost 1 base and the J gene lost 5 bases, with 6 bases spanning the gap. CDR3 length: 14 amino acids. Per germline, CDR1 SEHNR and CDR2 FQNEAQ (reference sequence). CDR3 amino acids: CASSLDSDNSPLHF. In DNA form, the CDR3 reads TGTGCCAGCAGCTTAGACAGTGATAATTCACCCCTCCACTTT.

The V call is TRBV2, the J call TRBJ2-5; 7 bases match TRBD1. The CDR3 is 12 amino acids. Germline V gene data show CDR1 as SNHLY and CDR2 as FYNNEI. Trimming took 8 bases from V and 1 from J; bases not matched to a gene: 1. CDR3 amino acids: CASGQAQETQYF. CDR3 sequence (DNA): TGTGCCAGCGGACAGGCCCAAGAGACCCAGTACTTC.

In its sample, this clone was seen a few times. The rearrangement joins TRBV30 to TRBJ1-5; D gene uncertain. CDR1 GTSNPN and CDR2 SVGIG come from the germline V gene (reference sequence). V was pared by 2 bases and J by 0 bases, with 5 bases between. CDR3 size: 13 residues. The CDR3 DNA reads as TGTGCCTGGAGTTACCTTAGCAATCAGCCCCAGCATTTT. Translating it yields CAWSYLSNQPQHF.

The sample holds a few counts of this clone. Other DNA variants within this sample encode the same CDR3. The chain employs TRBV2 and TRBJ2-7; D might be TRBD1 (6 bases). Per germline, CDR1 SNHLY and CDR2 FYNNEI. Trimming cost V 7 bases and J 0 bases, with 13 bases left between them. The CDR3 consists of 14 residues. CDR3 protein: CASTIGGSSYEQYF. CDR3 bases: TGTGCCAGCACAATAGGGGGTTCCTCCTACGAGCAGTACTTC.

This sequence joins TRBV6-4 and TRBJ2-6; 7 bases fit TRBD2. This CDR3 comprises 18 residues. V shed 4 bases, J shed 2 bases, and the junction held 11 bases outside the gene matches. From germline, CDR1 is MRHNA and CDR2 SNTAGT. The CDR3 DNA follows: TGTGCCAGCAGTGGACGGGCAGGGAGGGGCGCTGGGGCCAACGTCCTGACTTTC. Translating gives CASSGRAGRGAGANVLTF.

CDR3 in amino acids: CASSQDRGGNEQYF. The DNA of the CDR3 is TGTGCCAGCTCACAGGACAGGGGCGGCAACGAGCAGTACTTC. This chain links TRBV18 with TRBJ2-7; 9 bases match TRBD1. The CDR3 sequence is 14 residues long. The trim removed 4 bases at V and 5 bases at J, leaving 6 bases unmatched. Germline loops: CDR1 KGHSH, CDR2 LQKENI.

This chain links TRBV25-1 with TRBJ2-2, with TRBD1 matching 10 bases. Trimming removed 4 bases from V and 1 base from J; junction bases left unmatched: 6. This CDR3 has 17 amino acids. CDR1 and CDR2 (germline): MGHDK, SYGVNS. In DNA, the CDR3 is TGTGCCAGCAGTGTGACAGGGGGCGCGGGGAACACCGGGGAGCTGTTTTTT. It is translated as CASSVTGGAGNTGELFF.

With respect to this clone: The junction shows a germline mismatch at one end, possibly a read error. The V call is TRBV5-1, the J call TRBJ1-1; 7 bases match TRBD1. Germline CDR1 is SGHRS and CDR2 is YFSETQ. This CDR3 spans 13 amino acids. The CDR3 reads CASSVQGNAEAFF. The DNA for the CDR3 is TGCGCCAGCAGCGTACAGGGGAACGCTGAAGCTTTCTTT.

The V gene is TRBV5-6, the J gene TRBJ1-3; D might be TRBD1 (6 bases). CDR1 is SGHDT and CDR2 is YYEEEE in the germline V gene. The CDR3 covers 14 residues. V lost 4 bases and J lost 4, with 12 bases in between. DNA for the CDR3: TGTGCCAGCAGCCAACGACAGGAGGGAAACACCATATATTTT. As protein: CASSQRQEGNTIYF.

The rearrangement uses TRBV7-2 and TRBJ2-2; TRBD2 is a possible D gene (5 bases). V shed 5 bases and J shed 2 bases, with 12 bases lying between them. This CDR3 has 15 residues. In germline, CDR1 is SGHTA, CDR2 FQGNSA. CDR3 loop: CASSPRLPNTGELFF. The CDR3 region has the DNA TGTGCCAGCAGCCCGCGACTACCCAACACCGGGGAGCTGTTTTTT.

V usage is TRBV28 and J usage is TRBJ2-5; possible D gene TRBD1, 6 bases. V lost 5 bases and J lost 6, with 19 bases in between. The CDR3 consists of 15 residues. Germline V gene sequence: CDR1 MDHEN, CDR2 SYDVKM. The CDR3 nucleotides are TGTGCCAGCAGTCCTCCAGGGGTCACAATGAAGACCCAGTACTTC. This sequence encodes CASSPPGVTMKTQYF.